These 32 T cell receptor beta chains share one sample of origin, sequenced in a study of blood T cell repertoires in COVID-19 (TCRdb year 2020). The library relied on the immunoSEQ multiplex PCR assay. This immuneACCESS table, as held by TCRdb, lists in-frame sequences with V and J called but not all clones. Of the missing ones, under half trace to an unresolved V gene in checked studies; the others have no known cause. In all, the sample holds roughly 220,000 clones, and 70% to 90% of those were seen once. The top ten clonotypes cover more than 5.5% of the sample. The sequenced material came from peripheral blood. Receptors were obtained from a man older than 75 with acute or convalescent COVID-19.

The chain joins TRBV18 to TRBJ1-3, with no clear D. This CDR3 is built from 13 residues. Trimming removed 2 bases at V and 4 bases at J, with 6 bases between. In germline, CDR1 is KGHSH, CDR2 LQKENI. CDR3 protein: CASSPTRGNTIYF. The CDR3 DNA is TGTGCCAGCTCACCAACCAGAGGAAACACCATATATTTT.

The V gene is TRBV6-5, the J gene TRBJ2-5; 8 nucleotides align to TRBD2. Germline CDR1 is MNHEY and CDR2 is SVGAGI. The CDR3 loop spans 13 amino acids. J was trimmed by 5 bases and V by 6 bases; bases with no gene match: 5. The CDR3 sequence: CASRIAGGETQYF. The CDR3 bases are TGTGCCAGCAGGATCGCGGGAGGCGAGACCCAGTACTTC.

This clone was recorded once. This chain links TRBV5-1 with TRBJ2-7, with 12 bases that match TRBD1. V lost 4 bases, J lost 5 bases, and 19 bases stayed unmatched. Germline V gene lookup returns CDR1 SGHRS and CDR2 YFSETQ. This CDR3 has 19 amino acids. This CDR3 is CASSRIPGTGGKRYDEQYV. The DNA of the CDR3 is TGCGCCAGCAGCAGAATACCCGGGACAGGGGGCAAAAGGTACGACGAGCAGTACGTC.

This rearrangement joins TRBV27 to TRBJ2-1; 7 nucleotides line up with TRBD1. This CDR3 region has 14 residues. Germline lookup yields CDR1 MNHEY and CDR2 SMNVEV (reference sequence). J lost 4 bases, V lost 2 bases, and 2 bases had no gene match. Here the CDR3 reads CASSLKDRYNEQFF. In DNA, the CDR3 is TGTGCCAGCAGTTTAAAGGACAGGTACAATGAGCAGTTCTTC.

The V and J genes are TRBV19 and TRBJ2-1, with a possible D match to TRBD2 (6 bases). Between the trimmed V and J ends, which lost 1 base and 6 bases, there was a span of 22 bases. This CDR3 comprises 18 residues. Germline V CDR1 and CDR2: LNHDA, SQIVND (reference sequence). CDR3 amino acids: CASSIARGAALTLNEQFF. The CDR3 bases are TGTGCCAGTAGTATAGCCCGCGGGGCGGCATTAACCCTCAATGAGCAGTTCTTC.

The chain carries TRBV9 and TRBJ2-1; maybe TRBD1 (6 bases). Germline values: CDR1 SGDLS, CDR2 YYNGEE. V dropped 4 bases and J dropped 9 bases, with 14 bases sitting between them. There are 13 residues in the CDR3. The DNA for the CDR3 is TGTGCCAGCAGCTCCTCAGGGGTTCCTGAGCAGTTCTTC. This codes for CASSSSGVPEQFF.

Written as DNA, the CDR3 is TGTGCCACCAGCAGAAACCCCCGTGGGGGAGGGAATTCACCCCTCCACTTT. Translation: CATSRNPRGGGNSPLHF. J is TRBJ1-6 and V is TRBV15; D might be TRBD1 (5 bases). Germline assignment: CDR1 LNHNV and CDR2 YYDKDF (reference sequence). This CDR3 has 17 amino acids. Trimming left V 2 bases short and J 7 bases short, with 18 bases between.

This chain uses TRBV3-1 (or the pseudogene TRBV3-2) with TRBJ2-7; 8 bases line up with TRBD2. This CDR3 comprises 15 residues. The J segment lost 2 bases and the V segment lost 5 bases, leaving 8 bases of the junction unmatched. Germline CDR1 is LGHDT and CDR2 is YNNKEL (reference sequence). The CDR3 reads CASSVSAGGTYEQYF. CDR3 in DNA: TGTGCCAGCAGCGTGTCGGCGGGAGGAACCTACGAGCAGTACTTC.

This chain joins TRBV5-1 and TRBJ1-6; D remains unclear. Looked up from germline, CDR1 is SGHRS and CDR2 is YFSETQ. V lost 0 bases to trimming and J lost 6 bases, with 10 bases between them. The CDR3 runs to 15 residues. The CDR3 reads CASSLVPGPNSPLHF. Written as DNA, the CDR3 is TGCGCCAGCAGCTTGGTCCCAGGCCCTAATTCACCCCTCCACTTT.

This sequence joins TRBV5-4 and TRBJ2-2; a possible D gene is TRBD2 (5 bases). V gave up 4 bases and J gave up 4 bases, with 17 bases separating them. CDR1 SGHNT and CDR2 YYREEE come from the germline V gene (reference sequence). The length of the CDR3 is 16 residues. CDR3 sequence (DNA): TGTGCCAGCAGCCCTGGGAGCACCACACGCACCGGGGAGCTGTTTTTT. Protein: CASSPGSTTRTGELFF. The full variable domain, its missing parts supplied by reference TRBV5-4 and TRBJ2-2, is ETGVTQSPTHLIKTRGQQVTLRCSSQSGHNTVSWYQQALGQGPQFIFQYYREEENGRGNFPPRFSGLQFPNYSSELNVNALELDDSALYLCASSPGSTTRTGELFFGEGSRLTVL.

The chain joins TRBV5-4 to TRBJ2-1; TRBD2 aligns across 7 bases. The germline gives CDR1 SGHNT, CDR2 YYREEE (reference sequence). Trimming took 0 bases from V and 7 from J; bases not matched to a gene: 7. The CDR3 contains 15 residues. The chain's CDR3 is CASSLGLALPNEQFF. Written as DNA, the CDR3 is TGTGCCAGCAGCTTGGGACTAGCCCTGCCGAATGAGCAGTTCTTC.

The gene calls are TRBV11-2 and TRBJ2-7, with D possibly being TRBD2 (6 bases). This CDR3 has 13 amino acids. Per the germline V gene, CDR1 is SGHAT and CDR2 is FQNNGV. The ends were cut back, 5 bases at V and 0 bases at J, with 8 bases in the middle. CDR3 region: CASSRSGSYEQYV. As DNA, the CDR3 is TGTGCCAGCAGCCGTAGCGGCTCCTACGAGCAGTACGTC.

The chain carries TRBV12-3 or TRBV12-4 and TRBJ2-7, with D uncertain. Trimming pared 2 bases from V and 3 bases from J, leaving 5 bases between. The CDR3 runs 12 residues. In DNA, the CDR3 is TGTGCCAGCAGTTTAAACGGCTACGAGCAGTACGTC. Translation gives CASSLNGYEQYV.

The chain couples TRBV14 to TRBJ2-1; D might be TRBD2 (6 bases). CDR3 size: 20 residues. CDR1 and CDR2 (germline): SGHDN, FVKESK. V shed 0 bases and J shed 3 bases, with 24 bases lying between them. This CDR3 is CASSQDPRRRVPINYNEQFF. Written as DNA, the CDR3 is TGTGCCAGCAGCCAAGATCCTAGGAGGAGGGTCCCAATAAACTACAATGAGCAGTTCTTC.

The CDR3 loop is CASSSPVGSQPQHF. The CDR3 region has the DNA TGTGCCAGCAGTTCCCCGGTTGGGAGTCAGCCCCAGCATTTT. The rearrangement uses TRBV28 and TRBJ1-5; D call uncertain. The CDR3 is 14 amino acids. V shed 4 bases and J shed 6 bases, with 13 bases lying between them. The germline V gene encodes CDR1 MDHEN and CDR2 SYDVKM.

This clone appeared a single time. The chain is built from TRBV7-2 and TRBJ2-3; TRBD2 agrees at 9 bases. The length of the CDR3 is 14 residues. V gave up 5 bases and J gave up 4 bases; unmatched junction bases: 4. Per germline, CDR1 SGHTA and CDR2 FQGNSA. CDR3: CASSTRLAADTQYF. The DNA for the CDR3 is TGTGCCAGCAGCACCCGACTAGCGGCAGATACGCAGTATTTT.

The V and J genes are TRBV7-2 and TRBJ1-1; D is perhaps TRBD1 (5 bases). CDR1 is SGHTA, CDR2 FQGNSA, per germline. This CDR3 has 15 amino acids. V was clipped by 4 bases and J by 0 bases, with 12 bases between them. Written as DNA, the CDR3 is TGTGCCAGCAGCTCGTCGGGACTCATGAACACTGAAGCTTTCTTT. Its translation is CASSSSGLMNTEAFF.

The chain couples TRBV10-3 to TRBJ2-2, with 10 nucleotides matching TRBD1. This CDR3 is 15 amino acids long. The ends lost 6 bases at V and 6 bases at J; junction bases unmatched: 7. CDR1 and CDR2 from the germline V gene are ENHRY and SYGVKD. The CDR3 loop reads CAIRPDRGRAGELFF. CDR3 coding DNA: TGTGCCATCAGGCCCGACAGGGGGCGCGCCGGGGAGCTGTTTTTT.

V is TRBV10-3 and J is TRBJ2-1, with TRBD2 matching over 8 bases. The CDR3 has 15 amino acids. Losses at the gene ends were 3 bases for V and 6 bases for J; bases not matched to a gene: 7. The germline gives CDR1 ENHRY, CDR2 SYGVKD. The CDR3 region is CAISESGGPVNEQFF. The CDR3 nucleotides are TGTGCCATCAGTGAATCGGGAGGGCCCGTCAATGAGCAGTTCTTC.

The chain carries TRBV7-2 and TRBJ1-5, with D perhaps matching TRBD1 (6 bases). The germline V and J ends were trimmed by 5 bases and 6 bases, with 14 bases remaining between them. Looked up from germline, CDR1 is SGHTA and CDR2 is FQGNSA. This CDR3 has 14 amino acids. In DNA form, the CDR3 reads TGTGCCAGCAGCGAAGGTCTAGGGGGTCAGCCCCAGCATTTT. This gives the protein CASSEGLGGQPQHF.

Here the CDR3 reads CASSPAAGAYGNQPQHF. The CDR3 DNA reads TGTGCCAGCTCACCGGCGGCAGGGGCGTATGGCAATCAGCCCCAGCATTTT. The chain recombines TRBV18 with TRBJ1-5; possible D gene TRBD1, 6 bases. Germline loops: CDR1 KGHSH, CDR2 LQKENI. V lost 3 bases to trimming and J lost 2 bases, with 17 bases between them. The CDR3 has 17 amino acids.

The chain carries TRBV30 and TRBJ1-5; TRBD1 is a possible D gene (5 bases). Trimming removed 2 bases from V and 5 bases from J, with 10 bases in between. In germline, CDR1 is GTSNPN, CDR2 SVGIG (reference sequence). The CDR3 runs to 13 residues. CDR3 coding DNA: TGTGCCTGGAGTCGGGGGATTCATCAGCCCCAGCATTTT. Translated: CAWSRGIHQPQHF.

The chain links TRBV30 to TRBJ1-5, with TRBD1 matching over 9 bases. Germline CDR1 and CDR2: GTSNPN and SVGIG (reference sequence). J was trimmed by 3 bases and V by 0 bases; bases with no gene match: 9. The CDR3 loop spans 17 amino acids. The CDR3 coding sequence is TGTGCCTGGAGTGTGGGACCGGACAGGGGCGACAATCAGCCCCAGCATTTT. Protein sequence: CAWSVGPDRGDNQPQHF.

The chain recombines TRBV3-1 (or the pseudogene TRBV3-2) with TRBJ1-6; D is uncertain. Between the trimmed V and J ends, which lost 5 bases and 6 bases, there was a span of 11 bases. The CDR3 covers 14 residues. CDR1 is LGHDT, CDR2 YNNKEL, per germline (reference sequence). CDR3 nucleotides: TGTGCCAGCAGCTTAAGGACTGGTAATTCACCCCTCCACTTT. This sequence encodes CASSLRTGNSPLHF.

J is TRBJ1-2 and V is TRBV28; possibly TRBD1 for D (6 bases). V lost 6 bases and J 3 bases, leaving 14 bases between the germline ends. CDR3 size: 14 residues. CDR1 and CDR2 (germline): MDHEN, SYDVKM. Here the CDR3 DNA reads TGTGCCAGCAGGCGCGGGGGCGCTGACTATGGCTACACCTTC. Its translation: CASRRGGADYGYTF.

This clone has just one count. The CDR3 region is CASSQFGGLAGGTYEQYF. CDR3 DNA sequence: TGTGCCAGCAGCCAATTTGGGGGACTAGCGGGAGGAACCTACGAGCAGTACTTC. The rearrangement uses TRBV14 and TRBJ2-7; 15 bases match TRBD2. Per the germline V gene, CDR1 is SGHDN and CDR2 is FVKESK. The CDR3 spans 18 residues. The V gene end was trimmed by 2 bases and the J gene end by 2 bases; junction bases not matched to a gene: 7.

The V gene is TRBV4-3, the J gene TRBJ2-7; TRBD2 matches 9 bases. The CDR3 is 14 residues long. The V gene end was trimmed by 0 bases and the J gene end by 9 bases; junction bases not matched to a gene: 6. Germline CDR1 is LGHNA and CDR2 is YSLEER. CDR3 amino acids: CASSQEREGGRQYV. The CDR3 bases are TGCGCCAGCAGCCAAGAGCGGGAGGGGGGGAGGCAGTACGTC.

J is TRBJ2-4 and V is TRBV3-1 (or the pseudogene TRBV3-2); possibly TRBD1 for D (6 bases). Germline-derived CDR1 and CDR2 are LGHDT and YNNKEL (reference sequence). Trimming cost V 1 base and J 0 bases, with 13 bases left between them. The CDR3 runs 17 residues. CDR3 amino acids: CASSQVRTDLAKNIQYF. In nucleotides, the CDR3 is TGTGCCAGCAGCCAAGTCCGGACAGATTTAGCCAAAAACATTCAGTACTTC.

This clone was counted a few times. This chain joins TRBV7-8 and TRBJ2-3; TRBD2 matches 7 bases. V was clipped by 2 bases and J by 2 bases; unmatched bases: 13. There are 18 residues in the CDR3. The V gene's germline CDR1 is SGHVS and CDR2 FQNEAQ. The chain's CDR3 is CASSLPRSFSGPTDTQYF. The CDR3 DNA reads as TGTGCCAGCAGCTTACCGCGGTCCTTTAGCGGGCCCACAGATACGCAGTATTTT.

The rearrangement joins TRBV9 to TRBJ2-1, with 9 bases lining up with TRBD2. Germline trimming cut 4 bases from V and 10 bases from J; bases unmatched to any gene: 9. The CDR3 covers 14 residues. The V gene's germline CDR1 is SGDLS and CDR2 YYNGEE. CDR3 region: CASSPTGGLAEQFF. The CDR3 nucleotides read TGTGCCAGCAGCCCTACCGGGGGACTAGCCGAGCAGTTCTTC.

The count of this clone is one. The chain combines TRBV2 with TRBJ2-5, with D maybe TRBD1 (6 bases). Trimming left V 5 bases short and J 5 bases short, with 18 bases between. Germline V gene lookup returns CDR1 SNHLY and CDR2 FYNNEI. CDR3 length: 15 amino acids. CDR3 sequence reads: CASSPVSRGGETQYF. The CDR3 DNA is TGTGCCAGCAGTCCGGTGAGCAGGGGCGGCGAGACCCAGTACTTC.

The chain carries TRBV12-3 or TRBV12-4 and TRBJ1-3; D unresolved. The germline V and J ends were trimmed by 5 bases and 8 bases, with 7 bases remaining between them. This CDR3 region has 11 residues. CDR3 sequence: CASSLIDTIYF. The CDR3 bases are TGTGCCAGCAGTCTTATCGACACCATATATTTT.